The clone carrying this TCR beta chain has at least ten counts. In TCRdb, the 5' RACE reads were re-called with MiXCR into one record per CDR3 protein. The sample has fewer than 50,000 distinct CDR3 sequences, 2.5% seen once. This sample is part of a study of neurological immune-mediated disorders. V was shortened by 4 bases and J by 3 bases, with 12 bases between the two germline ends. The V gene's germline CDR1 is DFQATT and CDR2 SNEGSKA (reference sequence). CDR3 length: 13 residues. Sample: PBMCs. The J gene is TRBJ1-2, the V gene TRBV20-1; a weak D match, TRBD1 (6 bases). The receptor comes from a man under 40 with multiple sclerosis. The CDR3 nucleotides are TGCAGTGCTATAGGCAGGGGAGACTATGGCTACACCTTC. This gives the protein CSAIGRGDYGYTF.